This T cell receptor (beta chain) was captured in a study of regulatory T cells in long-lasting Graves disease. CDR3 length equals 16 residues. The junction had 7 bases not matched to a gene; V was cut back by 5 bases and J by 0 bases. Germline lookup yields CDR1 SGHDT and CDR2 YYEEEE. Through Arm-PCR of CDR3 regions and iRepertoire HTBI primers, TCR beta libraries were built. Each CDR3 protein gets one entry after TCRdb re-called the multiplex PCR reads with MiXCR. In the table there are some 320,000 distinct CDR3 sequences, 15% to 20% of which are singletons. As for time point: newly diagnosed GD, antithyroid drugs for less than 3 months. There was RNA extracted from PBMCs, and the TCR library was made from it.

The TCR sequence derives from a female donor with Graves disease. This chain connects TRBV5-6 to TRBJ2-1, with 8 nucleotides matching TRBD1. Sequenced material: peripheral blood mononuclear cells (PBMCs), taken at new diagnosis, from a patient treated with antithyroid drugs. DNA for the CDR3: TGTGCCAGCAGTGGACAGGGAATGGGCTCCTACAATGAGCAGTTCTTC. Translating gives CASSGQGMGSYNEQFF.